This TCR beta chain was recovered during a study of a mutant IDH1 vaccine in newly diagnosed glioma. Findings and caveats of the study: Pseudoprogression looked unconnected to shifts in top peripheral T cell clonotypes.

Points on this clone: Antigen unknown.

Libraries were prepared by immunoSEQ multiplex PCR; TCRdb keeps only in-frame clonotypes and omits some of them. In the table there are 30,000 to 40,000 clones, about 78% of which are singletons. Time point defined: baseline, week 1 (first vaccination visit). The treatment is: pre-vaccination baseline after standard-of-care therapy. The CDR3 sequence is 15 residues long. Germline V gene lookup returns CDR1 LGHNA and CDR2 YSLEER. Trimming removed 0 bases at V and 4 bases at J, with 10 bases between. This TCR was sampled from a man aged 35-49 years with glioma. Some clones in this sample may be carry-over from other donors' samples. The sequenced sample was PBMCs, obtained from a glioma patient treated with radiotherapy, temozolomide or both. The chain carries TRBV4-3 and TRBJ1-5, with D hard to call. This chain's CDR3 is CASSQDSVGNQPQHF. The CDR3 DNA follows: TGCGCCAGCAGCCAAGATTCAGTGGGGAATCAGCCCCAGCATTTT.